This T cell receptor beta chain was identified in a study of blood T cell repertoires in COVID-19. The CDR3 consists of 14 residues. Looked up from germline, CDR1 is SEHNR and CDR2 is FQNEAQ (reference sequence). Trimming pared 5 bases from V and 3 bases from J, leaving 13 bases between. Some clones are missing from TCRdb's copy, which holds only in-frame ones; the method was immunoSEQ multiplex PCR. The sample has hundreds of thousands of clones, about 89% seen once; the top ten hold around 3%. This clone appeared a few times. Sequenced: peripheral blood. The rearrangement uses TRBV7-9 and TRBJ1-1; no clear D. This receptor was obtained from a woman in her 30s with COVID-19, enrolled during active disease. In nucleotides, the CDR3 is TGTGCCAGCAGCGGGAGCCGGGGTTACACTGAAGCTTTCTTT. Translating gives CASSGSRGYTEAFF. Full variable domain (outside the CDR3, taken from reference TRBV7-9 and TRBJ1-1): DTGVSQNPRHKITKRGQNVTFRCDPISEHNRLYWYRQTLGQGPEFLTYFQNEAQLEKSRLLSDRFSAERPKGSFSTLEIQRTEQGDSAMYLCASSGSRGYTEAFFGQGTRLTVV.